This T cell receptor (beta chain) was sequenced for a study of blood T cell repertoires in COVID-19. Study details: The samples span acute and convalescent COVID-19 from the United States, Italy and Spain. In each case, the material was cDNA or gDNA derived from T cells, B-cell-depleted T cells, or PBMCs.

Authors' processing steps: Estimation of nucleated cell counts was performed using reference gene primer amplification. Only in-frame clones appear in the TCRdb table, and some are missing; sequencing was by immunoSEQ multiplex PCR. The V and J calls and clone size are taken from that table; D and trimming were inferred from the DNA. The sample has about 260,000 clones, 70% to 90% seen once; the top ten hold approximately 2%. Trimming took off 3 bases at V and 2 bases at J, with 5 bases between the two ends. The germline gives CDR1 MNHNS, CDR2 SASEGT. The CDR3 runs 13 residues. The chain employs TRBV6-1 and TRBJ1-3; D ambiguous. The clonotype originates from a man in his thirties or forties with active or convalescent COVID-19. Sample: peripheral blood. The CDR3 is CASSERAGNTIYF. The CDR3 nucleotides read TGTGCCAGCAGTGAGAGGGCTGGAAACACCATATATTTT.